This T cell receptor (beta chain) stems from a study of T-cell reconstitution after alpha-beta-depleted transplantation in children. Study results and limitations: The origin of alpha-beta T cells about two months after transplant was reportedly several hundred expanded graft clones. Surviving recipient T cells and thymic progenitors accounted for the high day-60 TCRbeta diversity observed in some patients. One year post-transplant, T-cell counts and diversity were largely derived from T cells produced anew.

Per germline, CDR1 SGHTA and CDR2 FQGNSA. J was trimmed by 7 bases and V by 1 base; bases with no gene match: 7. The CDR3 runs to 16 residues. Many counts were recorded for this clonotype. Antigen: not known. Unique molecular identifiers were used in preparing the TCRbeta library. One entry per CDR3 protein results from TCRdb running MiXCR on the PCR reads. Among about 180,000 distinct CDR3 sequences listed, 11% were seen once. This TCR was recovered from a boy aged 2-15 years with acute myeloid leukemia, due to receive a stem cell transplant. Sequences were derived from PBMCs, sampled before TCRalphabeta/CD19-depleted stem cell transplant. The chain carries TRBV7-2 and TRBJ2-1; TRBD2 matches 10 bases. The CDR3, as DNA: TGTGCCAGCAGCTTAGGAAGCGGGGGGGCATTGAATGAGCAGTTCTTC. Protein sequence: CASSLGSGGALNEQFF.